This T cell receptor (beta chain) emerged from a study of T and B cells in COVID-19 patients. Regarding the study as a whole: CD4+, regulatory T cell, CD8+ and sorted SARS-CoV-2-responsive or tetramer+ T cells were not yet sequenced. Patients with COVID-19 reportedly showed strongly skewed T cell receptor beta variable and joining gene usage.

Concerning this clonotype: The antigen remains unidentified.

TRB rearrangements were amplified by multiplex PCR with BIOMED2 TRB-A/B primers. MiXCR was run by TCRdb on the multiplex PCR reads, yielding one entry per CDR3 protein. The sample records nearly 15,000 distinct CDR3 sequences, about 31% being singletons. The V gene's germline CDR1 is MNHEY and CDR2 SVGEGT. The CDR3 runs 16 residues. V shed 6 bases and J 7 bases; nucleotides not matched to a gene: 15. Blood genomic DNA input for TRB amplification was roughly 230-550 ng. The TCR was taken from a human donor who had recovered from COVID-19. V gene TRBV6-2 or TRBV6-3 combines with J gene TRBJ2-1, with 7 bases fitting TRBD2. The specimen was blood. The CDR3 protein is CASRPGVPSGGNEQFF. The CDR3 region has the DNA TGTGCCAGCAGGCCCGGGGTTCCTAGCGGTGGGAATGAGCAGTTCTTC.